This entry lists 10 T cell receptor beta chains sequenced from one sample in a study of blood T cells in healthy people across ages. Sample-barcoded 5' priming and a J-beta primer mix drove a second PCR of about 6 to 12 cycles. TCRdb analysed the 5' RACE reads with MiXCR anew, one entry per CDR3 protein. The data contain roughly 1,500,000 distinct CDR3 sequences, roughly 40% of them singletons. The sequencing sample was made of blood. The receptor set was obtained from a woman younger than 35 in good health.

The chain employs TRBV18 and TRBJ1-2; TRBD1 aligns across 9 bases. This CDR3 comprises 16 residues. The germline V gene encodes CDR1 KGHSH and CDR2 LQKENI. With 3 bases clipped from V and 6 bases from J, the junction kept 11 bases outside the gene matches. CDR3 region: CASSPEPGQGPHGYTF. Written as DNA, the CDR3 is TGTGCCAGCTCACCTGAGCCGGGACAGGGCCCTCATGGCTACACCTTC. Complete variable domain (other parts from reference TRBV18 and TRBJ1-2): NAGVMQNPRHLVRRRGQEARLRCSPMKGHSHVYWYRQLPEEGLKFMVYLQKENIIDESGMPKERFSAEFPKEGPSILRIQQVVRGDSAAYFCASSPEPGQGPHGYTFGSGTRLTVV.

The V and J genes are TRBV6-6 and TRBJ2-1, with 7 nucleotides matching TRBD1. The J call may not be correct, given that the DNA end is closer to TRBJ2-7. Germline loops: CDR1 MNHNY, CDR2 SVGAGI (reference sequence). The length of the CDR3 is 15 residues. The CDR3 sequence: CAGTERTASYNEQYF. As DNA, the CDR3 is TGTGCCGGGACAGAAAGAACAGCCTCCTACAATGAGCAGTACTTC.

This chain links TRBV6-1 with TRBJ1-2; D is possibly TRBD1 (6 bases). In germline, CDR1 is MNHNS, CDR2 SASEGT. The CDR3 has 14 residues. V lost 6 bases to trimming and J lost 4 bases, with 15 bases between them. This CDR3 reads CASRPNDRFYGYTF. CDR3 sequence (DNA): TGTGCCAGCAGGCCCAACGACAGGTTCTATGGCTACACCTTC.

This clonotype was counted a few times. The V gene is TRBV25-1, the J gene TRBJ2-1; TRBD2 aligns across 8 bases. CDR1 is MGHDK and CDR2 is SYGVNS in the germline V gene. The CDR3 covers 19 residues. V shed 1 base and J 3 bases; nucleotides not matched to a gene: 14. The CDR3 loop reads CASSESPQQRGNHYNEQFF. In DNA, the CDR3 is TGTGCCAGCAGTGAATCCCCTCAACAGCGGGGGAATCACTACAATGAGCAGTTCTTC.

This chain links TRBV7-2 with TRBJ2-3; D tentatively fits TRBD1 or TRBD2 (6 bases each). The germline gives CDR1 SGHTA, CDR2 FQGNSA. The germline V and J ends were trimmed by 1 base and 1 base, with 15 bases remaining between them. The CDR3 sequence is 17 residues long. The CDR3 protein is CASSLVRGGIRTDTQYF. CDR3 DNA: TGTGCCAGCAGCTTAGTCCGAGGGGGGATTCGCACAGATACGCAGTATTTT.

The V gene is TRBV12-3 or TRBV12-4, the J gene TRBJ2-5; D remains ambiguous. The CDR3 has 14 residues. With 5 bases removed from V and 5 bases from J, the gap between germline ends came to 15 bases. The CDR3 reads CASSPGPPPETQYF. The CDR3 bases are TGTGCCAGCAGTCCCGGTCCCCCTCCGGAGACCCAGTACTTC.

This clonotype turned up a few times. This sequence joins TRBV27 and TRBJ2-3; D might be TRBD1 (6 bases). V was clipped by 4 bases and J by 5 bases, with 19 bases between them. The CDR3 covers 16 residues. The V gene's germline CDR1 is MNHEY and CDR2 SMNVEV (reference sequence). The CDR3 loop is CASSSLPGELGDTQYF. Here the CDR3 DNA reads TGTGCCAGCAGTTCACTCCCAGGGGAGCTGGGAGATACGCAGTATTTT.

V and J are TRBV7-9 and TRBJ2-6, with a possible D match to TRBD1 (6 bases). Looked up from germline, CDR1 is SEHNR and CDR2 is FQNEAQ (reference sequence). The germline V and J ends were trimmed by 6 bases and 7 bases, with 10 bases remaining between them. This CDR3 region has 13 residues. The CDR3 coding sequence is TGTGCCAGCAGGGAAGGGACAGCCAACGTCCTGACTTTC. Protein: CASREGTANVLTF.

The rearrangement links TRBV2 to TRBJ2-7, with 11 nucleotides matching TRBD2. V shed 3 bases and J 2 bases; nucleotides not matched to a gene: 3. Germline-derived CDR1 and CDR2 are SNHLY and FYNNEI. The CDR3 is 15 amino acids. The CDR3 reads CASSEETSGTYEQYF. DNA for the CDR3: TGTGCCAGCAGTGAGGAGACTAGCGGGACCTACGAGCAGTACTTC.

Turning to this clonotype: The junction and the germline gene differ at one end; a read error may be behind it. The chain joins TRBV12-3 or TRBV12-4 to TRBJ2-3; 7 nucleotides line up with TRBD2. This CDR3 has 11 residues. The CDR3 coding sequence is TGTGCCAGCAGTGCGGGAGATGCGCAGTATTTT. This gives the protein CASSAGDAQYF.